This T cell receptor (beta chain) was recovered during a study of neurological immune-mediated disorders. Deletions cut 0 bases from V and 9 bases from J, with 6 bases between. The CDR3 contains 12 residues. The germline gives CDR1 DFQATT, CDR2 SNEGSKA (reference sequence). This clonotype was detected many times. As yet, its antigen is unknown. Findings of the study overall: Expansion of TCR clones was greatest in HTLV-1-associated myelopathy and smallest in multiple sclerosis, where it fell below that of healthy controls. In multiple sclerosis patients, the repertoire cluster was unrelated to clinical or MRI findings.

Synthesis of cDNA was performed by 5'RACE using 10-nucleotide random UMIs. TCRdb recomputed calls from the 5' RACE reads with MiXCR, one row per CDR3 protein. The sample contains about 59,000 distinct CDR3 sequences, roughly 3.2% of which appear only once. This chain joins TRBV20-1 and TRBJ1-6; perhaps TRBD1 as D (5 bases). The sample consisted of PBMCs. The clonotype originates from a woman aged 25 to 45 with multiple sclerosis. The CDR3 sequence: CSARDQGSPLHF. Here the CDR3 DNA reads TGCAGTGCTAGAGATCAGGGTTCACCCCTCCACTTT.